The present T cell receptor (beta chain) was sequenced within a study of PD-1 blockade in classical Hodgkin lymphoma. Study-wide findings and caveats: By cycle point C4D1, TCR diversity had risen significantly in CD4+ cells (but not CD8+ cells).

With 8 bases removed from V and 0 bases from J, the gap between germline ends came to 14 bases. There are 15 residues in the CDR3. Germline lookup yields CDR1 MNHEY and CDR2 SVGAGI. There was relapse after autologous stem cell transplantation in every patient, and there was variation in brentuximab vedotin exposure. Assay: immunoSEQ multiplex PCR; the TCRdb copy retains only in-frame clones and omits some. The table records some 40,000 clones, around 80% of them present only once. As to this clone: What it binds is unknown.

The receptor was derived from a human donor with classical Hodgkin lymphoma. Sequencing was performed on peripheral blood mononuclear cells (PBMCs), taken at baseline. The chain carries TRBV6-5 and TRBJ2-1, with D perhaps matching TRBD1 (6 bases). CDR3 region: CASGTSDSSYNEQFF. CDR3 DNA sequence: TGTGCCAGCGGCACCTCGGACAGCTCCTACAATGAGCAGTTCTTC.